These 26 T cell receptor beta chains originate from one sample sequenced in a study of blood T cell repertoires in COVID-19. The table came from immunoSEQ multiplex PCR; TCRdb's copy has only in-frame clones and leaves some out. The table has about 45,000 clones, about 83% seen once; the top ten hold 7% to 10%. The sequenced sample consisted of peripheral blood. The receptors were sampled from a man at least 80 years old in a cohort sampled during active COVID-19.

The chain couples TRBV3-1 (or the pseudogene TRBV3-2) to TRBJ2-5; the match to TRBD2 covers 12 bases. This CDR3 contains 18 residues. After removal of 0 bases from V and 5 bases from J, the junction contained 10 bases not matched to a gene. CDR1 and CDR2 from the germline V gene are LGHDT and YNNKEL (reference sequence). The CDR3 sequence: CASSQDVVGLAGRETQYF. The CDR3 region has the DNA TGTGCCAGCAGCCAAGATGTGGTAGGACTAGCGGGGCGTGAGACCCAGTACTTC.

This chain links TRBV4-1 with TRBJ2-5, with TRBD2 as a possible D gene (5 bases). The CDR3 sequence is 19 residues long. Trimming stripped 0 bases from V and 1 base from J, with 21 bases between. CDR1 is MGHRA, CDR2 YSYEKL, per germline. The CDR3 nucleotides read TGCGCCAGCAGCCAAGATCCATCAGCAGCGGAGAGGCTCCAAGAGACCCAGTACTTC. It encodes CASSQDPSAAERLQETQYF.

This clone showed up just a few times. The rearrangement joins TRBV5-1 to TRBJ2-7; 8 nucleotides agree with TRBD2. Germline CDR1 and CDR2: SGHRS and YFSETQ. With 4 bases clipped from V and 3 bases from J, the junction kept 3 bases outside the gene matches. This CDR3 contains 13 residues. CDR3: CASSLSGGYEQYF. The CDR3, as DNA: TGCGCCAGCAGCCTCAGCGGGGGCTACGAGCAGTACTTC.

The gene calls are TRBV7-2 and TRBJ2-7; D is unresolved. V gave up 2 bases and J gave up 2 bases, with 7 bases separating them. CDR3 length: 13 residues. Looked up from germline, CDR1 is SGHTA and CDR2 is FQGNSA. The CDR3 DNA follows: TGTGCCAGCAGCTTACCAGGCCCCTACGAGCAGTACTTC. Encoded protein: CASSLPGPYEQYF.

V is TRBV11-2 and J is TRBJ2-1; D might be TRBD2 (6 bases). The germline V gene has CDR1 SGHAT and CDR2 FQNNGV. V was clipped by 4 bases and J by 2 bases, with 15 bases between them. This CDR3 contains 16 residues. The CDR3 loop reads CASSSPRGGTYNEQFF. Written as DNA, the CDR3 is TGTGCCAGCAGCTCCCCGAGGGGCGGGACCTACAATGAGCAGTTCTTC.

The CDR3 spells CASTPEGGSNSPLHF. Written as DNA, the CDR3 is TGTGCCAGCACGCCGGAAGGGGGCTCTAATTCACCCCTCCACTTT. The V gene is TRBV2, the J gene TRBJ1-6; 7 bases are shared with TRBD1. Trimming at V came to 7 bases and at J to 6 bases, leaving 9 bases not matched to a gene. Germline V CDR1 and CDR2: SNHLY, FYNNEI. This CDR3 contains 15 residues.

V gene TRBV7-9 combines with J gene TRBJ1-1, with D possibly matching TRBD1 (6 bases). Germline loops: CDR1 SEHNR, CDR2 FQNEAQ (reference sequence). The V gene lost 5 bases and the J gene lost 2 bases, with 24 bases spanning the gap. This CDR3 is 18 amino acids long. CDR3 region: CASSLEGRGAGQNTEAFF. The CDR3 region has the DNA TGTGCCAGCAGCCTAGAGGGCCGGGGGGCAGGACAAAACACTGAAGCTTTCTTT.

The chain uses TRBV2 and TRBJ2-2; 7 nucleotides line up with TRBD1. CDR1 SNHLY and CDR2 FYNNEI come from the germline V gene. The CDR3 runs to 14 residues. V lost 6 bases, J lost 1 base, and 2 bases stayed unmatched. The CDR3 bases are TGTGCCAGCAGACGGGACAGGAACACCGGGGAGCTGTTTTTT. This codes for CASRRDRNTGELFF.

The chain has TRBV3-1 (or the pseudogene TRBV3-2) and TRBJ2-7; D is undetermined. V lost 3 bases to trimming and J lost 4 bases, with 7 bases between them. The CDR3 is made up of 12 amino acids. CDR1 is LGHDT and CDR2 is YNNKEL in the germline V gene (reference sequence). Here the CDR3 reads CASSQSTYEQYF. As DNA, the CDR3 is TGTGCCAGCAGCCAGAGTACTTACGAGCAGTACTTC.

The chain joins TRBV5-1 to TRBJ2-7; TRBD1 agrees at 7 bases. The junction had 16 bases not matched to a gene; V was cut back by 7 bases and J by 9 bases. The germline V gene has CDR1 SGHRS and CDR2 YFSETQ. The CDR3 length is 14 residues. Here the CDR3 DNA reads TGCGCCAGCTCCCCGGGACAGAGCCTACGAGGGCAGTACTTC. This sequence encodes CASSPGQSLRGQYF.

This chain joins TRBV5-1 and TRBJ2-6, with TRBD1 matching 10 bases. There are 18 residues in the CDR3. The V gene end was trimmed by 3 bases and the J gene end by 0 bases; junction bases not matched to a gene: 6. The V gene's germline CDR1 is SGHRS and CDR2 YFSETQ. The CDR3 DNA sequence: TGCGCCAGCAGCTCGGGACAGGGGTATTACTCTGGGGCCAACGTCCTGACTTTC. Encoded protein: CASSSGQGYYSGANVLTF.

The chain carries TRBV7-8 and TRBJ1-4; 8 bases align to TRBD1. CDR3 size: 14 residues. CDR1 is SGHVS, CDR2 FQNEAQ, per germline. V shed 5 bases and J 7 bases; nucleotides not matched to a gene: 6. The CDR3 bases are TGTGCCAGCAGCCCGGACAGGGTCGCTGAAAAACTGTTTTTT. Protein sequence: CASSPDRVAEKLFF.

This clone was counted a few times. The rearrangement uses TRBV19 and TRBJ1-5; perhaps TRBD1 as D (6 bases). The germline gives CDR1 LNHDA, CDR2 SQIVND (reference sequence). V lost 5 bases and J lost 4, with 12 bases in between. This CDR3 comprises 14 residues. The CDR3 DNA sequence: TGTGCCAGTAGTCCACAACAGGGAAATCAGCCCCAGCATTTT. Amino acids: CASSPQQGNQPQHF.

CDR3 sequence reads: CAWSIGFQETQYF. The CDR3 DNA follows: TGTGCCTGGAGTATCGGTTTCCAAGAGACCCAGTACTTC. The rearrangement uses TRBV30 and TRBJ2-5; D call uncertain. The ends were cut back, 2 bases at V and 1 base at J, with 8 bases in the middle. This CDR3 is built from 13 residues. Germline assignment: CDR1 GTSNPN and CDR2 SVGIG (reference sequence).

The chain recombines TRBV20-1 with TRBJ2-5; no definite D call. Looked up from germline, CDR1 is DFQATT and CDR2 is SNEGSKA (reference sequence). The CDR3 has 11 residues. V lost 3 bases to trimming and J lost 3 bases, with 5 bases between them. CDR3 in DNA: TGCAGTGCTAGGCGGAAAGAGACCCAGTACTTC. Its protein product is CSARRKETQYF.

V is TRBV5-1 and J is TRBJ2-5, with TRBD1 identical over 10 bases. The germline gives CDR1 SGHRS, CDR2 YFSETQ. CDR3 length: 15 amino acids. Germline trimming cut 3 bases from V and 2 bases from J; bases unmatched to any gene: 4. The CDR3 loop is CASSWGQGLQETQYF. CDR3 nucleotide sequence: TGCGCCAGCAGCTGGGGACAGGGGCTGCAAGAGACCCAGTACTTC.

The chain is built from TRBV5-6 and TRBJ1-4; no firm D call. The germline V gene encodes CDR1 SGHDT and CDR2 YYEEEE. Trimming pared 0 bases from V and 2 bases from J, leaving 11 bases between. CDR3 length: 16 residues. The CDR3 spells CASSLGPGGTNEKLFF. CDR3 sequence (DNA): TGTGCCAGCAGCTTGGGCCCAGGAGGGACTAATGAAAAACTGTTTTTT.

The chain employs TRBV5-1 and TRBJ2-1; no definite D call. This CDR3 spans 15 amino acids. From germline, CDR1 is SGHRS and CDR2 YFSETQ. V gave up 3 bases and J gave up 5 bases, with 15 bases separating them. The CDR3 is CASSSLQSFHNEQFF. The CDR3 DNA follows: TGCGCCAGCAGCTCCCTACAGTCGTTCCACAATGAGCAGTTCTTC.

V usage is TRBV5-4 and J usage is TRBJ2-3; TRBD2 agrees at 12 bases. Germline V gene data show CDR1 as SGHNT and CDR2 as YYREEE (reference sequence). The CDR3 runs 16 residues. V was clipped by 0 bases and J by 1 base; unmatched bases: 0. The CDR3, as DNA: TGTGCCAGCAGCTTGGGGACTAGCGGGGGCACAGATACGCAGTATTTT. It is translated as CASSLGTSGGTDTQYF.

The J gene is TRBJ2-7, the V gene TRBV7-2; 11 bases align to TRBD2. CDR1 is SGHTA and CDR2 is FQGNSA in the germline V gene. The ends lost 5 bases at V and 3 bases at J; junction bases unmatched: 3. The CDR3 totals 14 residues. CDR3 protein: CASSPTSGNYEQYF. CDR3 DNA: TGTGCCAGCAGCCCGACTAGCGGGAACTACGAGCAGTACTTC.

CDR3 region: CASSLARGLHEQYF. DNA of the CDR3: TGTGCCAGCAGTTTAGCCAGGGGGCTCCACGAGCAGTACTTC. V gene TRBV27 combines with J gene TRBJ2-7, with 8 bases that match TRBD1. With V trimmed by 2 bases and J by 5 bases, 5 bases remained unmatched. This CDR3 contains 14 residues. CDR1 and CDR2 (germline): MNHEY, SMNVEV (reference sequence).

The chain has TRBV18 and TRBJ2-7; 9 nucleotides align to TRBD1. The CDR3 loop spans 15 amino acids. Germline V gene sequence: CDR1 KGHSH, CDR2 LQKENI. The V gene end was trimmed by 5 bases and the J gene end by 3 bases; junction bases not matched to a gene: 8. The CDR3 DNA reads TGTGCCAGCTCAGAAAATCGGGACAGGGTCTACGAGCAGTACTTC. Amino acid sequence: CASSENRDRVYEQYF. Using reference TRBV18 and TRBJ2-7 for the parts outside the CDR3, the full variable domain is NAGVMQNPRHLVRRRGQEARLRCSPMKGHSHVYWYRQLPEEGLKFMVYLQKENIIDESGMPKERFSAEFPKEGPSILRIQQVVRGDSAAYFCASSENRDRVYEQYFGPGTRLTVT.

This CDR3 is CASSFGGNSYEQYF. CDR3 in DNA: TGTGCCAGCAGTTTCGGGGGAAACTCCTACGAGCAGTACTTC. This chain uses TRBV28 with TRBJ2-7; D is perhaps TRBD2 (6 bases). This CDR3 comprises 14 residues. V was trimmed by 3 bases and J by 0 bases, leaving 9 bases between them. CDR1 and CDR2 from the germline V gene are MDHEN and SYDVKM.

This rearrangement joins TRBV19 to TRBJ2-5; 8 positions match TRBD2. The trim removed 3 bases at V and 2 bases at J, leaving 5 bases unmatched. The CDR3 is 15 amino acids. Germline V gene data show CDR1 as LNHDA and CDR2 as SQIVND (reference sequence). DNA for the CDR3: TGTGCCAGTAGTATCGGGGGGGGCCGGCAAGAGACCCAGTACTTC. This codes for CASSIGGGRQETQYF.

The chain combines TRBV6-4 with TRBJ2-1; no definite D call. With 6 bases removed from V and 0 bases from J, the gap between germline ends came to 12 bases. The CDR3 spans 15 residues. Germline V gene sequence: CDR1 MRHNA, CDR2 SNTAGT. The CDR3 sequence is CASSPTGSSYNEQFF. The CDR3 nucleotides are TGTGCCAGCAGCCCCACCGGGTCCTCCTACAATGAGCAGTTCTTC.

This sequence joins TRBV18 and TRBJ1-1; 9 bases agree with TRBD1. The trim removed 5 bases at V and 1 base at J, leaving 5 bases unmatched. Germline V gene sequence: CDR1 KGHSH, CDR2 LQKENI. This CDR3 is built from 15 residues. CDR3 nucleotide sequence: TGTGCCAGCTCAGAAGGACAGGGGAGGAACACTGAAGCTTTCTTT. Translating gives CASSEGQGRNTEAFF.